Each of the 23 T cell receptor beta chains below was sequenced from the same sample in a study of cytomegalovirus exposure and HLA in healthy donors. Data came from immunoSEQ multiplex PCR; TCRdb stores just in-frame clones and leaves some out. Of about 49,000 clones listed, roughly nine tenths are singletons. The sequenced material came from PBMCs. The source is a man aged 18 to 29 in good health and CMV-seronegative.

As DNA, the CDR3 is TGTGCCAGCAGCTTGGCCAGGACTAGCGGGAGAAATGAGCAGTTCTTC. As protein: CASSLARTSGRNEQFF. The chain is built from TRBV5-6 and TRBJ2-1; 13 bases line up with TRBD2. After removal of 0 bases from V and 7 bases from J, the junction contained 4 bases not matched to a gene. Germline CDR1 is SGHDT and CDR2 is YYEEEE. This CDR3 has 16 amino acids.

In its sample, this clone was seen once. The CDR3 here is CASSLSGRAFGGANVLTF. CDR3 DNA: TGTGCCAGCAGTTTAAGCGGGAGGGCTTTTGGTGGGGCCAACGTCCTGACTTTC. This chain links TRBV27 with TRBJ2-6, with 10 bases fitting TRBD2. The V segment lost 2 bases and the J segment 3 bases; nucleotides outside the gene matches: 7. CDR1 is MNHEY, CDR2 SMNVEV, per germline (reference sequence). The CDR3 spans 18 residues.

The rearrangement joins TRBV7-9 to TRBJ2-5; 8 bases map to TRBD2. The junction had 1 base not matched to a gene; V was cut back by 8 bases and J by 2 bases. The CDR3 runs 12 residues. The germline CDR1 and CDR2 sequences are SEHNR and FQNEAQ (reference sequence). CDR3 residues: CASRGGQETQYF. The CDR3 DNA reads as TGTGCCAGCCGGGGGGGGCAAGAGACCCAGTACTTC.

The chain employs TRBV5-6 and TRBJ2-3; a possible D gene is TRBD2 (5 bases). CDR1 and CDR2 from the germline V gene are SGHDT and YYEEEE. The CDR3 is made up of 16 amino acids. Trimming stripped 4 bases from V and 2 bases from J, with 17 bases between. In DNA form, the CDR3 reads TGTGCCAGCAGCCCAACCGTGCGGGTCCACACAGATACGCAGTATTTT. Residues: CASSPTVRVHTDTQYF.

This chain connects TRBV28 to TRBJ2-5; D is possibly TRBD1 (6 bases). Germline V CDR1 and CDR2: MDHEN, SYDVKM. The CDR3 has 14 residues. Trimming pared 5 bases from V and 3 bases from J, leaving 13 bases between. The CDR3 DNA is TGTGCCAGCAGTCCTGGACAGACGAAAGAGACCCAGTACTTC. Protein product: CASSPGQTKETQYF.

The chain is built from TRBV10-1 and TRBJ2-7; TRBD2 aligns across 8 bases. The J segment lost 7 bases and the V segment lost 1 base, leaving 6 bases of the junction unmatched. Germline lookup yields CDR1 WNHNN and CDR2 SYGVQD (reference sequence). The CDR3 covers 14 residues. CDR3 in DNA: TGCGCCAGCAGTGAGTGGCGGGAGGCGGGGGAGCAGTACTTC. Its translation is CASSEWREAGEQYF.

The chain has TRBV19 and TRBJ2-1; D might be TRBD1 (5 bases). Germline V gene data show CDR1 as LNHDA and CDR2 as SQIVND (reference sequence). The CDR3 is made up of 11 amino acids. The ends were cut back, 6 bases at V and 7 bases at J, with 7 bases in the middle. The CDR3 reads CASSNRNEQFF. CDR3 nucleotide sequence: TGTGCCAGTAGCAACAGGAATGAGCAGTTCTTC.

V is TRBV7-2 and J is TRBJ2-7; possibly TRBD1 for D (6 bases). CDR1 SGHTA and CDR2 FQGNSA come from the germline V gene. This CDR3 has 15 residues. Trimming left V 2 bases short and J 5 bases short, with 16 bases between. The CDR3 coding sequence is TGTGCCAGCAGCTTAAAGGCTCAGGGGAACCACGAGCAGTACTTC. Encoded protein: CASSLKAQGNHEQYF.

The V call is TRBV6-1, the J call TRBJ2-7; perhaps TRBD2 as D (5 bases). The germline V gene encodes CDR1 MNHNS and CDR2 SASEGT. V was shortened by 4 bases and J by 0 bases, with 19 bases between the two germline ends. The CDR3 contains 17 residues. In DNA form, the CDR3 reads TGTGCCAGCAGTGGGACCCTCCGGCGGGTTTACTCCTACGAGCAGTACTTC. This sequence encodes CASSGTLRRVYSYEQYF.

The rearrangement links TRBV6-1 to TRBJ2-7, with 12 bases matching TRBD2. The CDR3 covers 17 residues. After removal of 4 bases from V and 0 bases from J, the junction contained 7 bases not matched to a gene. The germline CDR1 and CDR2 sequences are MNHNS and SASEGT. Written as DNA, the CDR3 is TGTGCCAGCAGTGGATCGACTAGCGGGAGTGTCTCCTACGAGCAGTACTTC. Amino acid sequence: CASSGSTSGSVSYEQYF.

This chain uses TRBV6-4 with TRBJ2-1, with 12 bases that match TRBD2. CDR1 MRHNA and CDR2 SNTAGT come from the germline V gene. The CDR3 runs 15 residues. V lost 4 bases and J lost 9; bases outside the gene matches: 7. The CDR3 spells CASSVTSGSRGEQFF. The CDR3 nucleotides read TGTGCCAGCAGTGTGACTAGCGGGAGTCGCGGTGAGCAGTTCTTC.

The CDR3 loop reads CASSGRTTTTGELFF. CDR3 DNA sequence: TGTGCCAGCAGCGGGAGGACTACCACCACCGGGGAGCTGTTTTTT. This chain connects TRBV9 to TRBJ2-2; D is perhaps TRBD2 (6 bases). Germline-derived CDR1 and CDR2 are SGDLS and YYNGEE. Trimming stripped 3 bases from V and 4 bases from J, with 13 bases between. The CDR3 is 15 residues long.

The V call is TRBV6-5, the J call TRBJ2-7, with D unclear. This CDR3 is built from 12 residues. Germline-derived CDR1 and CDR2 are MNHEY and SVGAGI. With 5 bases removed from V and 3 bases from J, the gap between germline ends came to 8 bases. The CDR3 DNA sequence: TGTGCCAGCAGTCCCACTAACTACGAGCAGTACTTC. This sequence encodes CASSPTNYEQYF.

This clone showed up just once. CDR3 region: CASRTGYSNQPQHF. The CDR3 DNA sequence: TGTGCCAGCCGGACAGGTTATAGCAATCAGCCCCAGCATTTT. V and J are TRBV28 and TRBJ1-5; TRBD1 agrees at 7 bases. The CDR3 length is 14 residues. Germline CDR1 is MDHEN and CDR2 is SYDVKM. Trimming took 8 bases from V and 0 from J; bases not matched to a gene: 4.

This rearrangement joins TRBV28 to TRBJ2-7, with 7 bases matching TRBD1. Germline V gene data show CDR1 as MDHEN and CDR2 as SYDVKM. This CDR3 has 12 residues. J gave up 4 bases and V 6 bases, and 3 bases lay outside the gene matches. The CDR3 DNA reads TGTGCCAGCAGCTTACAGGGGTACGAGCAGTACTTC. Translating gives CASSLQGYEQYF.

This chain joins TRBV5-1 and TRBJ2-1, with D uncertain. V lost 0 bases, J lost 9 bases, and 13 bases lay in between. Germline V gene sequence: CDR1 SGHRS, CDR2 YFSETQ. CDR3 size: 14 residues. For the CDR3, the DNA is TGCGCCAGCAGCTTGGATCCAGGCCCCAGTGAGCAGTTCTTC. Its translation: CASSLDPGPSEQFF.

V gene TRBV5-1 combines with J gene TRBJ2-6; D call uncertain. The CDR3 length is 17 residues. Germline CDR1 is SGHRS and CDR2 is YFSETQ. The V end was cut by 0 bases, the J end by 0 bases, with 10 bases between. The DNA of the CDR3 is TGCGCCAGCAGCTTGGTGGCAGGCAACTCTGGGGCCAACGTCCTGACTTTC. Protein sequence: CASSLVAGNSGANVLTF.

This sequence joins TRBV27 and TRBJ2-1, with 10 bases matching TRBD2. Germline loops: CDR1 MNHEY, CDR2 SMNVEV (reference sequence). The CDR3 runs to 16 residues. Losses at the gene ends were 5 bases for V and 2 bases for J; bases not matched to a gene: 6. This CDR3 reads CASSARTSGTYNEQFF. For the CDR3, the DNA is TGTGCCAGCAGTGCCCGGACTAGCGGTACCTACAATGAGCAGTTCTTC.

The rearrangement links TRBV4-2 to TRBJ2-7, with a possible D match to TRBD1 (6 bases). CDR1 is LGHNA and CDR2 is YNFKEQ in the germline V gene. CDR3 length: 12 residues. With 5 bases removed from V and 4 bases from J, the gap between germline ends came to 9 bases. The CDR3 DNA sequence: TGTGCCAGCAGCGGACAGCTTTACGAGCAGTACTTC. It yields the protein CASSGQLYEQYF.

The V gene is TRBV11-3, the J gene TRBJ2-1; no firm D call. The germline V and J ends were trimmed by 2 bases and 9 bases, with 14 bases remaining between them. The germline CDR1 and CDR2 sequences are SGHNT and YENEEA. This CDR3 contains 14 residues. The CDR3 reads CASSLSLVLSEQFF. CDR3 DNA: TGTGCCAGCAGCTTATCCCTAGTTCTTAGTGAGCAGTTCTTC.

The chain combines TRBV7-9 with TRBJ1-2; TRBD1 might be the D (5 bases). The CDR3 is made up of 14 amino acids. The V and J ends lost 5 bases and 4 bases respectively, with 14 bases between them. CDR1 is SEHNR, CDR2 FQNEAQ, per germline (reference sequence). The CDR3 is CASSPQTVLYGYTF. CDR3 coding DNA: TGTGCCAGCAGCCCACAGACAGTTCTCTATGGCTACACCTTC.

The chain links TRBV7-2 to TRBJ2-2; 14 bases match TRBD2. This CDR3 comprises 14 residues. Germline trimming cut 7 bases from V and 6 bases from J; bases unmatched to any gene: 1. Germline loops: CDR1 SGHTA, CDR2 FQGNSA. CDR3 bases: TGTGCCAGCATGGGACTAGCGGGAGCCGGGGAGCTGTTTTTT. Translated: CASMGLAGAGELFF.

V is TRBV7-3 and J is TRBJ2-1, with 11 bases lining up with TRBD2. CDR3 length equals 16 residues. Germline CDR1 SGHTA, CDR2 FQGTGA. V was pared by 1 base and J by 7 bases, with 6 bases of the junction left unmatched. CDR3 nucleotide sequence: TGTGCCAGCAGCTTAAGTCGACTAGCGGGACCAAATGAGCAGTTCTTC. Translated: CASSLSRLAGPNEQFF. The variable domain in full, completed from reference TRBV7-3 and TRBJ2-1, reads GAGVSQTPSNKVTEKGKYVELRCDPISGHTALYWYRQSLGQGPEFLIYFQGTGAADDSGLPNDRFFAVRPEGSVSTLKIQRTERGDSAVYLCASSLSRLAGPNEQFFGPGTRLTVL.